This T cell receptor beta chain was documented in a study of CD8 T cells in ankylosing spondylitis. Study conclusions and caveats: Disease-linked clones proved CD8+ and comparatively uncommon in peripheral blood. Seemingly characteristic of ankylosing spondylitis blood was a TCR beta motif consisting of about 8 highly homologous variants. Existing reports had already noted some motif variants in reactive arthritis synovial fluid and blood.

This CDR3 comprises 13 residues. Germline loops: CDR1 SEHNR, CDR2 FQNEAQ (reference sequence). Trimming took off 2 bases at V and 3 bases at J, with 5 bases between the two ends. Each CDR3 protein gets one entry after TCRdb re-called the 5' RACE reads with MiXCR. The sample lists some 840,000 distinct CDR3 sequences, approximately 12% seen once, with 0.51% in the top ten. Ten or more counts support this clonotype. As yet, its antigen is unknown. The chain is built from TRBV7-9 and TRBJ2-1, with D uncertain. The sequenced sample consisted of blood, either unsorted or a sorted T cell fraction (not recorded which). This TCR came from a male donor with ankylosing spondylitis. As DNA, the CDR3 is TGTGCCAGCAGCTTACGTGACTACAATGAGCAGTTCTTC. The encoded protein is CASSLRDYNEQFF. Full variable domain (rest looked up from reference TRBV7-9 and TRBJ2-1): DTGVSQNPRHKITKRGQNVTFRCDPISEHNRLYWYRQTLGQGPEFLTYFQNEAQLEKSRLLSDRFSAERPKGSFSTLEIQRTEQGDSAMYLCASSLRDYNEQFFGPGTRLTVL.